This passage covers 28 T cell receptor delta chains from one sample sequenced in a study of gamma-delta T cells after stem cell transplantation. TCRdb re-called the RT-PCR reads through CATT. The repertoire includes about 11,000 delta-chain clones, approximately 39% of them detected once, and around 2.8% sits in the top ten. Sequenced: gamma-delta T cells. Receptors were obtained from a human donor. It is not recorded whose cells these are; they may come from a transplant donor.

V usage is TRDV1 and J usage is TRDJ1; 12 bases fit TRDD3. V lost 0 bases to trimming and J lost 11 bases; unmatched junction nucleotides: 16. The CDR3 is 18 amino acids. Germline V gene lookup returns CDR1 TSWWSYY and CDR2 QGS. In DNA, the CDR3 is TGTGCTCTTGGGGAACTCCTTCCTACTGGGGGATACAAATCAGTTCTCATCTTT. Protein: CALGELLPTGGYKSVLIF.

This clone was picked up a small number of times. The V call is TRDV3, the J call TRDJ1; TRDD3 matches 9 bases. Germline V gene data show CDR1 as TVYSNPD and CDR2 as GDNSRS (reference sequence). This CDR3 region has 16 residues. J lost 5 bases, V lost 0 bases, and 13 bases had no gene match. The CDR3 protein is CAFSDPAGIRADKLIF. The CDR3 coding sequence is TGTGCCTTTAGTGATCCGGCGGGGATACGGGCGGATAAACTCATCTTT.

For this clone: A much larger clone is a single base away; this may be a read error. This chain links TRDV2 with TRDJ3; the match to TRDD3 covers 11 bases. The CDR3 runs to 18 residues. CDR1 and CDR2 from the germline V gene are GEAIGNYY and EKD. CDR3: CACDTAGGYSWDIRQMFF. CDR3 bases: TGTGCCTGTGACACCGCTGGGGGATACTCCTGGGACATCCGACAGATGTTTTTC.

This chain links TRDV1 with TRDJ1; D is possibly TRDD3 (5 bases). Trimming removed 5 bases from V and 8 bases from J, with 18 bases in between. CDR1 is TSWWSYY, CDR2 QGS, per germline. This CDR3 spans 14 amino acids. CDR3 region: CALGRGIRGPKLIF. The CDR3 DNA reads TGTGCTCTTGGGAGAGGGATCCGCGGGCCAAAACTCATCTTT.

CDR3: CALGESPRAFLQAGVTPAWTDKLIF. As DNA, the CDR3 is TGTGCTCTTGGGGAATCCCCCCGCGCCTTCCTACAGGCGGGGGTCACCCCCGCGTGGACCGATAAACTCATCTTT. The rearrangement links TRDV1 to TRDJ1, with 9 positions matching TRDD2. This CDR3 is built from 25 residues. The V gene end was trimmed by 2 bases and the J gene end by 2 bases; junction bases not matched to a gene: 33. Germline V gene sequence: CDR1 TSWWSYY, CDR2 QGS.

The CDR3 sequence is CALGDRPSYASGGFYTDKLIF. Here the CDR3 DNA reads TGTGCTCTTGGGGACCGGCCTTCTTACGCCTCTGGGGGATTTTACACCGATAAACTCATCTTT. The chain has TRDV1 and TRDJ1, with 9 bases aligning to TRDD3. The germline CDR1 and CDR2 sequences are TSWWSYY and QGS. This CDR3 is 21 amino acids long. The junction had 20 bases not matched to a gene; V was cut back by 3 bases and J by 0 bases.

Of note for this clone: The junction does not match germline at one end; this may be a read error. Other nucleotide sequences from this sample produce the same CDR3. The rearrangement joins TRDV1 to TRDJ1; 11 positions agree with TRDD3. Germline CDR1 is TSWWSYY and CDR2 is QGS. The CDR3 is 20 residues long. CDR3: CALGVPNPGLHWGIRAGLIF. CDR3 nucleotide sequence: TGCGCTCTTGGGGTGCCAAACCCCGGACTCCACTGGGGGATAAGAGCAGGGCTCATCTTT.

This clone rates as medium-sized. This sample also contains other DNA sequences that code for the same CDR3. The chain has TRDV2 and TRDJ1; TRDD3 matches 13 bases. With V trimmed by 3 bases and J by 2 bases, 11 bases remained unmatched. The CDR3 is made up of 18 amino acids. Germline V gene data show CDR1 as GEAIGNYY and CDR2 as EKD. This CDR3 reads CACDPPTGGYARTDKLIF. In nucleotides, the CDR3 is TGTGCCTGTGACCCTCCTACTGGGGGATACGCGCGGACCGATAAACTCATCTTT.

This rearrangement joins TRDV2 to TRDJ3, with 7 nucleotides matching TRDD3. Germline CDR1 is GEAIGNYY and CDR2 is EKD. The CDR3 is made up of 20 amino acids. V lost 0 bases, J lost 18 bases, and 28 bases stayed unmatched. The CDR3 is CACDTGWGLPYSCDTRPMFF. CDR3 DNA sequence: TGTGCCTGTGACACCGGCTGGGGGCTCCCCTACTCCTGTGACACCCGCCCGATGTTTTTC.

In the case of this clone: This sample also contains other DNA sequences that code for the same CDR3. V is TRDV1 and J is TRDJ2; the match to TRDD3 covers 10 bases. The CDR3 runs to 21 residues. CDR1 and CDR2 (germline): TSWWSYY, QGS. V trimming: 3 bases; J trimming: 6 bases; junction bases outside the gene matches: 22. The CDR3 loop is CALGDLSPFTGGSFGAAQLFF. CDR3 nucleotide sequence: TGTGCTCTTGGGGACCTCTCTCCTTTTACTGGGGGATCGTTTGGGGCAGCACAACTCTTCTTT.

CDR3 bases: TGTGCCTCCCCCCCAACCTCTGTACTGGGGAAACCCCACACCGATAAACTCATCTTT. Translated: CASPPTSVLGKPHTDKLIF. The chain links TRDV3 to TRDJ1, with 7 nucleotides matching TRDD3. V was clipped by 4 bases and J by 0 bases; unmatched bases: 23. CDR3 length equals 19 residues. CDR1 is TVYSNPD, CDR2 GDNSRS, per germline (reference sequence).

The gene calls are TRDV2 and TRDJ1; TRDD3 aligns across 9 bases. The CDR3 runs to 18 residues. Germline CDR1 GEAIGNYY, CDR2 EKD. After removal of 1 base from V and 4 bases from J, the junction contained 15 bases not matched to a gene. CDR3 residues: CACDTGYWGTMWGDKLIF. In nucleotides, the CDR3 is TGTGCCTGTGACACAGGCTACTGGGGGACTATGTGGGGCGATAAACTCATCTTT.

The chain joins TRDV1 to TRDJ1; 10 nucleotides match TRDD3. The CDR3 spans 17 residues. Germline lookup yields CDR1 TSWWSYY and CDR2 QGS. V shed 1 base, J shed 1 base, and the junction held 6 bases outside the gene matches. CDR3 nucleotide sequence: TGTGCTCTTGGGGAACAGGCGGGGGATACGGGCACCGATAAACTCATCTTT. Encoded protein: CALGEQAGDTGTDKLIF.

Notes on this clone: Mismatch with germline at one junction end may stem from a read error. The chain uses TRDV2 and TRDJ3; no firm D call. The germline CDR1 and CDR2 sequences are GEAIGNYY and EKD. The CDR3 extends over 19 amino acids. The CDR3: CACDTVEVAVSSDTRQMFF. CDR3 DNA sequence: TGTGCCTGTGACACCGTCGAGGTCGCCGTCTCCTCGGACACCCGACAGATGTTTTTC.

This clone was found a few times. The junction differs from germline at one of its ends, possibly a read error. The rearrangement links TRDV2 to TRDJ3; TRDD3 might be the D (6 bases). Germline-derived CDR1 and CDR2 are GEAIGNYY and EKD. The CDR3 length is 19 residues. Here the CDR3 DNA reads TGTGCCTGTGACACCGGGTGGGGGTCCTTCTCCTTGGACACCCGACAGATGTTTTTC. It is translated as CACDTGWGSFSLDTRQMFF.

The count of this clone is one. The rearrangement links TRDV2 to TRDJ1; 9 bases fit TRDD3. V lost 0 bases and J lost 8; bases outside the gene matches: 24. CDR1 is GEAIGNYY and CDR2 is EKD in the germline V gene. The CDR3 has 20 amino acids. CDR3 region: CACDTGKCSYGLLGETKLIF. CDR3 in DNA: TGTGCCTGTGACACCGGGAAATGTTCCTACGGTCTACTGGGGGAGACGAAACTCATCTTT.

This clone was picked up a small number of times. One end of the junction varies from germline; a read error may be responsible. Other nucleotide sequences in the sample specify the same CDR3. CDR3 amino acids: CACDTVMVGGYTDKLIF. CDR3 nucleotides: TGTGCCTGTGACACCGTAATGGTTGGGGGATACACCGATAAACTCATTTTT. This chain uses TRDV2 with TRDJ1; TRDD3 agrees at 10 bases. The germline gives CDR1 GEAIGNYY, CDR2 EKD. The CDR3 has 17 residues.

CDR3 loop: CALGVRFLAASPSSSWDTRQMFF. The CDR3 DNA follows: TGTGCTCTTGGGGTTCGCTTCCTCGCCGCATCACCGTCAAGCTCCTGGGACACCCGACAGATGTTTTTC. This chain connects TRDV1 to TRDJ3; TRDD2 might be the D (6 bases). Trimming took off 4 bases at V and 0 bases at J, with 28 bases between the two ends. The germline gives CDR1 TSWWSYY, CDR2 QGS. The CDR3 covers 23 residues.

The chain couples TRDV2 to TRDJ3, with 7 bases that match TRDD3. Germline CDR1 reads GEAIGNYY; CDR2 reads EKD. This CDR3 is 17 amino acids long. With 4 bases clipped from V and 6 bases from J, the junction kept 11 bases outside the gene matches. The CDR3 here is CACEKVGDPLDTRQMFF. The CDR3 DNA reads TGTGCCTGTGAAAAGGTGGGGGACCCTTTGGACACCCGACAGATGTTTTTC.

J is TRDJ1 and V is TRDV1; TRDD1 is a possible D gene (5 bases). Trimming pared 4 bases from V and 0 bases from J, leaving 36 bases between. Per germline, CDR1 TSWWSYY and CDR2 QGS. This CDR3 is 23 amino acids long. Written as DNA, the CDR3 is TGTGCTCTTGGGGTACATAATAGGACTACGACCAGAGGGACAGCTTCGTACACCGATAAACTCATCTTT. This codes for CALGVHNRTTTRGTASYTDKLIF.

As for this clone: At one end the junction does not follow the germline gene, possibly because of a read error. The sample contains more than one DNA sequence encoding this CDR3. The chain employs TRDV2 and TRDJ1; 10 positions agree with TRDD3. CDR3 length: 20 amino acids. Per germline, CDR1 GEAIGNYY and CDR2 EKD. CDR3 amino acids: CACDTLGATGGFGGTDKLIF. As DNA, the CDR3 is TGTGCCTGTGACACCCTTGGGGCTACTGGGGGATTCGGTGGAACCGATAAGCTCATCTTT.

This clone was seen only a few times. This rearrangement joins TRDV1 to TRDJ1, with 12 bases that match TRDD3. The length of the CDR3 is 28 residues. Germline V gene sequence: CDR1 TSWWSYY, CDR2 QGS. V was pared by 1 base and J by 0 bases, with 36 bases of the junction left unmatched. CDR3 sequence (DNA): TGTGCTCTTGGGGAACCACTTCCTACTATATGTGTACTGGGGGATACTGCCCCCCAATACCCCCACACCGATAAACTCATCTTT. This sequence encodes CALGEPLPTICVLGDTAPQYPHTDKLIF.

Turning to this clone: This may be a read error: a much more frequent sequence differs by one nucleotide. The identical CDR3 is also encoded by other nucleotide sequences in the sample. CDR3 sequence (DNA): TGTGCCTGTGACACGGCTACTGGGGGGTACGCGAGAGGACTCATCTTT. It codes for CACDTATGGYARGLIF. The genes are TRDV2 and TRDJ1; TRDD3 matches 8 bases. V dropped 1 base and J dropped 10; count of bases not matched to a gene: 16. Germline V lookup: CDR1 GEAIGNYY, CDR2 EKD. CDR3 size: 16 residues.

The chain uses TRDV2 and TRDJ3, with 7 bases aligning to TRDD3. The V segment lost 3 bases and the J segment 10 bases; nucleotides outside the gene matches: 8. Germline assignment: CDR1 GEAIGNYY and CDR2 EKD. This CDR3 contains 15 residues. CDR3 sequence reads: CACDSMGDRTRQMFF. CDR3 sequence (DNA): TGTGCCTGTGACTCAATGGGGGACCGAACCCGACAGATGTTTTTC.

V is TRDV1 and J is TRDJ1; maybe TRDD2 (5 bases). V was trimmed by 2 bases and J by 2 bases, leaving 21 bases between them. CDR3 length equals 18 residues. CDR1 is TSWWSYY, CDR2 QGS, per germline. The CDR3 nucleotides are TGTGCTCTTGGGGAAAAAGGCCTTCGCGACACAAGGACCGATAAACTCATCTTT. Amino acid sequence: CALGEKGLRDTRTDKLIF.

As to this clone: Other DNA sequences of this sample code for an identical CDR3. The chain is built from TRDV3 and TRDJ1; weak D call: TRDD3 (6 bases). V dropped 5 bases and J dropped 7 bases, with 32 bases sitting between them. This CDR3 contains 17 residues. CDR1 and CDR2 from the germline V gene are TVYSNPD and GDNSRS (reference sequence). In DNA form, the CDR3 reads TGTGCCCTCTCCTATCTTCCCCCGGTGGGGGGTACTGGTAAACTCATCTTT. Translating it yields CALSYLPPVGGTGKLIF.

The chain carries TRDV2 and TRDJ3, with D unclear. Germline V lookup: CDR1 GEAIGNYY, CDR2 EKD. CDR3 length: 21 amino acids. Trimming cost V 0 bases and J 8 bases, with 28 bases left between them. CDR3 sequence reads: CACDTAFMRVYSSLYTRQMFF. Written as DNA, the CDR3 is TGTGCCTGTGACACCGCTTTTATGCGGGTCTACTCGTCCTTGTACACCCGACAGATGTTTTTC.

Details on this clone: Germline is not matched at one junction end, which may reflect a read error. This rearrangement joins TRDV1 to TRDJ1, with 8 bases aligning to TRDD3. This CDR3 is 18 amino acids long. Germline V gene lookup returns CDR1 TSWWSYY and CDR2 QGS. The CDR3 nucleotides read TGTGCTCTTGGGGGACAAGAGGAGTACTGGGGGGTCACCGATCAACTCATCTTT. This gives the protein CALGGQEEYWGVTDQLIF.